Shown below are 16 T cell receptor beta chains from a single sample sequenced in a study of cytomegalovirus exposure and HLA in healthy donors. Generated by immunoSEQ multiplex PCR, the TCRdb table keeps only in-frame clones and is missing some. The sample records 110,000 or so clones, roughly 84% being singletons. Sequencing was done on a sample of PBMCs. These receptors were collected from a woman aged 18 to 35 in good health and CMV-seronegative.

This clone counts as medium-sized. The J gene is TRBJ1-2, the V gene TRBV6-1; D not resolved. CDR1 is MNHNS, CDR2 SASEGT, per germline. Trimming shortened V by 8 bases and J by 4 bases, and 14 bases separated the two germline ends. The CDR3 covers 13 residues. CDR3 sequence reads: CASSAGESYGYTF. The CDR3 DNA is TGTGCCAGCTCGGCAGGCGAGAGCTATGGCTACACCTTC.

This clone was observed many times. The chain employs TRBV25-1 and TRBJ1-1; 7 bases align to TRBD1. J was trimmed by 3 bases and V by 5 bases; bases with no gene match: 6. The CDR3 has 14 residues. The germline gives CDR1 MGHDK, CDR2 SYGVNS. The CDR3 DNA is TGTGCCAGCAGTTCTGGGGACAGCTACACTGAAGCTTTCTTT. This codes for CASSSGDSYTEAFF. Filled out from reference TRBV25-1 and TRBJ1-1, the complete variable domain reads EADIYQTPRYLVIGTGKKITLECSQTMGHDKMYWYQQDPGMELHLIHYSYGVNSTEKGDLSSESTVSRIRTEHFPLTLESARPSHTSQYLCASSSGDSYTEAFFGQGTRLTVV.

This clone was seen once. The chain joins TRBV18 to TRBJ1-1, with TRBD1 matching 7 bases. Germline V lookup: CDR1 KGHSH, CDR2 LQKENI. The CDR3 contains 14 residues. Unmatched junction bases numbered 10, after V lost 8 bases and J lost 4 bases. The CDR3: CASTLTGLATEAFF. In DNA, the CDR3 is TGTGCCAGCACCCTGACAGGGTTGGCCACTGAAGCTTTCTTT.

J is TRBJ1-6 and V is TRBV5-6, with D hard to call. V was pared by 0 bases and J by 7 bases, with 11 bases between. The germline V gene has CDR1 SGHDT and CDR2 YYEEEE. This CDR3 comprises 15 residues. The CDR3 region is CASSLVGRLNSPLHF. The CDR3 DNA is TGTGCCAGCAGCTTGGTTGGCAGATTAAATTCACCCCTCCACTTT.

The rearrangement uses TRBV7-9 and TRBJ2-7; TRBD1 matches 7 bases. The CDR3 totals 14 residues. Germline values: CDR1 SEHNR, CDR2 FQNEAQ (reference sequence). After removal of 5 bases from V and 3 bases from J, the junction contained 7 bases not matched to a gene. CDR3 amino acids: CASSPPGQIYEQYF. CDR3 DNA: TGTGCCAGCAGCCCGCCGGGACAGATCTACGAGCAGTACTTC.

This clone was seen just once. CDR3 region: CASSRGLYEQYF. The CDR3 nucleotides read TGTGCCAGCAGCAGGGGGCTCTACGAGCAGTACTTC. The chain joins TRBV11-2 to TRBJ2-7; TRBD1 aligns across 7 bases. The CDR3 loop spans 12 amino acids. V dropped 5 bases and J dropped 3; count of bases not matched to a gene: 1. CDR1 and CDR2 (germline): SGHAT, FQNNGV.

The J gene is TRBJ2-3, the V gene TRBV5-8; D gene ambiguous. The V and J ends lost 1 base and 7 bases respectively, with 7 bases between them. The CDR3 has 12 amino acids. CDR1 is SGHTS and CDR2 is YDEGEE in the germline V gene. The CDR3 bases are TGTGCCAGCAGCTTGACCAAGCATACGCAGTATTTT. Translated, it gives CASSLTKHTQYF.

The rearrangement joins TRBV4-1 to TRBJ2-2; 8 nucleotides agree with TRBD2. Trimming at V came to 4 bases and at J to 6 bases, leaving 4 bases not matched to a gene. The V gene's germline CDR1 is MGHRA and CDR2 YSYEKL. The CDR3 is 14 amino acids. CDR3 coding DNA: TGCGCCAGCAGCCTAGCGGGGCCCGCCGGGGAGCTGTTTTTT. Residues: CASSLAGPAGELFF.

V and J are TRBV2 and TRBJ2-1; 7 bases map to TRBD1. The CDR3 loop spans 14 amino acids. Germline V lookup: CDR1 SNHLY, CDR2 FYNNEI. The J segment lost 6 bases and the V segment lost 2 bases, leaving 4 bases of the junction unmatched. The CDR3 region is CASSERGQFNEQFF. The DNA of the CDR3 is TGTGCCAGCAGTGAAAGGGGGCAGTTCAATGAGCAGTTCTTC.

The chain couples TRBV9 to TRBJ2-7, with D perhaps TRBD1 (6 bases). Trimming left V 2 bases short and J 3 bases short, with 12 bases between. The CDR3 is made up of 14 amino acids. The germline V gene encodes CDR1 SGDLS and CDR2 YYNGEE. The CDR3, as DNA: TGTGCCAGCAGCGTTTCCGGGACACGCTACGAGCAGTACTTC. This codes for CASSVSGTRYEQYF.

CDR3: CASSQASNPETQYF. The CDR3 DNA follows: TGTGCCAGCAGCCAGGCCTCCAATCCGGAGACCCAGTACTTC. V gene TRBV4-2 combines with J gene TRBJ2-5; D gene uncertain. This CDR3 contains 14 residues. V shed 3 bases and J shed 5 bases, with 13 bases lying between them. Per germline, CDR1 LGHNA and CDR2 YNFKEQ.

In this sample, this clone turned up a few times. The V and J genes are TRBV30 and TRBJ1-3; D remains unclear. Germline V gene data show CDR1 as GTSNPN and CDR2 as SVGIG (reference sequence). The CDR3 runs 15 residues. Trimming stripped 2 bases from V and 0 bases from J, with 11 bases between. The CDR3 loop is CAWSIIPSSGNTIYF. CDR3 in DNA: TGTGCCTGGAGTATCATACCGAGCTCTGGAAACACCATATATTTT.

The rearrangement uses TRBV19 and TRBJ1-5, with a tentative D call TRBD1 (6 bases). CDR1 and CDR2 from the germline V gene are LNHDA and SQIVND (reference sequence). V was clipped by 0 bases and J by 5 bases, with 14 bases between them. The length of the CDR3 is 16 residues. CDR3 nucleotide sequence: TGTGCCAGTAGTATAGATAACGGGGGGGGGCATCAGCCCCAGCATTTT. Its translation is CASSIDNGGGHQPQHF.

The chain has TRBV28 and TRBJ2-3; 9 nucleotides align to TRBD2. This CDR3 is 14 amino acids long. In germline, CDR1 is MDHEN, CDR2 SYDVKM. V trimming: 3 bases; J trimming: 7 bases; junction bases outside the gene matches: 5. This CDR3 is CASSFGTSPNTQYF. The CDR3 DNA follows: TGTGCCAGCAGTTTCGGGACTAGCCCTAATACGCAGTATTTT.

This chain uses TRBV7-9 with TRBJ2-2; weak D call: TRBD1 (6 bases). This CDR3 region has 16 residues. CDR1 is SEHNR and CDR2 is FQNEAQ in the germline V gene (reference sequence). V lost 5 bases and J lost 4, with 17 bases in between. CDR3 bases: TGTGCCAGCAGCCTGGACAGCGCTTGGGTCACCGGGGAGCTGTTTTTT. It encodes CASSLDSAWVTGELFF.

The CDR3 DNA reads as TGTGCCAGCAGCCTTCGGACAGGGGACACTGAAGCTTTCTTT. This sequence encodes CASSLRTGDTEAFF. The chain links TRBV7-9 to TRBJ1-1, with TRBD1 matching 9 bases. V shed 5 bases and J 3 bases; nucleotides not matched to a gene: 4. The CDR3 is 14 residues long. Germline V gene data show CDR1 as SEHNR and CDR2 as FQNEAQ (reference sequence).